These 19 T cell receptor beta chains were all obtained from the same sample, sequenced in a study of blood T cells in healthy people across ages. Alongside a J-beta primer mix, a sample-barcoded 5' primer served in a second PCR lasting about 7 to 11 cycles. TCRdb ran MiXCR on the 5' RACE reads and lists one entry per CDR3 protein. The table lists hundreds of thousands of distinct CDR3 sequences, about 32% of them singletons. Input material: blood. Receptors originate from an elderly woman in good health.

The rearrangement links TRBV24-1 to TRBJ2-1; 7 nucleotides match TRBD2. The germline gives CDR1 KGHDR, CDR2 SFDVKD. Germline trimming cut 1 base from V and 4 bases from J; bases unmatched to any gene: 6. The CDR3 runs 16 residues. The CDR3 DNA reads TGTGCCACCAGTGATTTCAGCGGGGAGGCTTACAATGAGCAGTTCTTC. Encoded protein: CATSDFSGEAYNEQFF.

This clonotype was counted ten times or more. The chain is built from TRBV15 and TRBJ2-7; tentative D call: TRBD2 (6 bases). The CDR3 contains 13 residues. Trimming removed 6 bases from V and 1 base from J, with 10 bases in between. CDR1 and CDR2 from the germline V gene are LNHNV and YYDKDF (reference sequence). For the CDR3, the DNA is TGTGCCACCAGTACCGGGACTTCCTACGAGCAGTACTTC. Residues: CATSTGTSYEQYF.

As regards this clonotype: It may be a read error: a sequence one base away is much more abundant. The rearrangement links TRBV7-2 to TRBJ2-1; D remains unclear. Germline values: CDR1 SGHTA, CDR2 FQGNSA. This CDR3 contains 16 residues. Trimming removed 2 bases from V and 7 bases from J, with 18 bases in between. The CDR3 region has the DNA TGTGCCAGCAGCTTATCGGGCCGCGGTGGAAGTAATGAGCAGTTCTTC. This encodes CASSLSGRGGSNEQFF.

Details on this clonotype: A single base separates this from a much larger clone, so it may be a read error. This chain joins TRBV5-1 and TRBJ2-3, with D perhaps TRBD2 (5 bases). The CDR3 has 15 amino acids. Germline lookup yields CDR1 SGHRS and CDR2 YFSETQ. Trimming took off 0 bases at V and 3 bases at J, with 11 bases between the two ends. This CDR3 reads CASSLGVGETDTQYF. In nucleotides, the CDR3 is TGCGCCAGCAGCTTGGGAGTTGGGGAGACAGATACGCAGTATTTT. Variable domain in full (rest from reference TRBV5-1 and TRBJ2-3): KAGVTQTPRYLIKTRGQQVTLSCSPISGHRSVSWYQQTPGQGLQFLFEYFSETQRNKGNFPGRFSGRQFSNSRSEMNVSTLELGDSALYLCASSLGVGETDTQYFGPGTRLTVL.

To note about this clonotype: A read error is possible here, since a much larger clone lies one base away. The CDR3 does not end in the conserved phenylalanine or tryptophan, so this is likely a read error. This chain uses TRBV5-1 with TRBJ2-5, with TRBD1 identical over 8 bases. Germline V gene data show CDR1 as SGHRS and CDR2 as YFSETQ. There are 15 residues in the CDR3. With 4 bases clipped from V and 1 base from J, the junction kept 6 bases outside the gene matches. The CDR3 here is CASSRRTGPQETQYL. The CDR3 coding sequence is TGCGCCAGCAGCAGGAGGACAGGGCCCCAAGAGACCCAGTACTTG.

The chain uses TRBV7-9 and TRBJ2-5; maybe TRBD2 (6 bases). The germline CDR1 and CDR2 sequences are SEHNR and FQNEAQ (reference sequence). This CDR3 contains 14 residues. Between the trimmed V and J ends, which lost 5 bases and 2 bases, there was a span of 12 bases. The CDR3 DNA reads TGTGCCAGCAGCACCGCCCGGGGGCAAGAGACCCAGTACTTC. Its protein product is CASSTARGQETQYF.

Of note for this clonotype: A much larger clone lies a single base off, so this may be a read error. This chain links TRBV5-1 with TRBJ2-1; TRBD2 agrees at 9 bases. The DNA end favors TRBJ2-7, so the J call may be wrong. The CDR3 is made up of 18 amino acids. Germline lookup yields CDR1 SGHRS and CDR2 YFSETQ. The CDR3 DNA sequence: TGCGCCAGCAGATATCGCCTGGCTAGCGGGGATTACTACAATGAGCAGTACTTC. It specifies CASRYRLASGDYYNEQYF.

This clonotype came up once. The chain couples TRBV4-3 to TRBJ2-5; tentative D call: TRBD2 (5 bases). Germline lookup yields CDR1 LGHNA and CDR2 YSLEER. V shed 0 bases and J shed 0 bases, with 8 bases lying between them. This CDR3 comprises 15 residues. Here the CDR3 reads CASSQETRYQETQYF. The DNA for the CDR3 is TGCGCCAGCAGCCAAGAAACTAGGTACCAAGAGACCCAGTACTTC.

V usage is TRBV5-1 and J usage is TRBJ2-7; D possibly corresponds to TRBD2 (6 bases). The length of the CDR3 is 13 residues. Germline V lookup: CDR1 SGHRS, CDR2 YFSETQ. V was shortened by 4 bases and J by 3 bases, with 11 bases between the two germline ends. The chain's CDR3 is CASSLDYYYEQYF. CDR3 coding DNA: TGCGCCAGCAGCCTGGACTACTACTACGAGCAGTACTTC.

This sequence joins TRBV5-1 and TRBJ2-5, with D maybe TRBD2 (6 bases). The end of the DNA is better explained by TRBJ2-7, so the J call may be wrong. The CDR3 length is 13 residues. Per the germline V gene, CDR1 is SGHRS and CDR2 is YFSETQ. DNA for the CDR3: TGCGCCAGCAGCGAGTCTAGCGATTACGAGCAGTACTTC. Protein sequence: CASSESSDYEQYF.

The CDR3, as DNA: TGTGCCTGGAGTTCTCCAGAAACAACTAATGAAAAACTGTTTTTT. Residues: CAWSSPETTNEKLFF. The chain links TRBV30 to TRBJ1-4; D not resolved. Germline CDR1 and CDR2: GTSNPN and SVGIG (reference sequence). Trimming stripped 2 bases from V and 0 bases from J, with 10 bases between. The CDR3 totals 15 residues.

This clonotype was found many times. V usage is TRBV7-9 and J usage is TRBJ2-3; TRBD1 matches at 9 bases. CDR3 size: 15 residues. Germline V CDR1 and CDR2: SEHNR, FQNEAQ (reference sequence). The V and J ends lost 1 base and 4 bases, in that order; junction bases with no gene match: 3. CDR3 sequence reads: CASSLGTGDADTQYF. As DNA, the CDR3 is TGTGCCAGCAGCTTAGGGACAGGGGACGCAGATACGCAGTATTTT.

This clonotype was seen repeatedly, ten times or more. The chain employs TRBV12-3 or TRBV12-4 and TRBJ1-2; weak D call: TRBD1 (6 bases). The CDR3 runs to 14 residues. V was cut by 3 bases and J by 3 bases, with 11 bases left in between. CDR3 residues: CASSLGKGDYGYTF. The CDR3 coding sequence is TGTGCCAGCAGTTTGGGAAAGGGGGACTATGGCTACACCTTC.

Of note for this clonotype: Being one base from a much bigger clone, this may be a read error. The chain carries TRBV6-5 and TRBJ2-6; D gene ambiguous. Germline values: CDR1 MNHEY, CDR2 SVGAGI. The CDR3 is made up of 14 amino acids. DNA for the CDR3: TGTGCCAGCAGTTACTATGTCCGGGCCAACGTCCGGACTTTC. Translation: CASSYYVRANVRTF.

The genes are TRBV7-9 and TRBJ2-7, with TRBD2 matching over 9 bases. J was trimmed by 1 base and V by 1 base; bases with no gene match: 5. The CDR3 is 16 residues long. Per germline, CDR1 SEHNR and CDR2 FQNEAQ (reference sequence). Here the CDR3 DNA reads TGTGCCAGCAGCTTAGTTAAGCGGGAGGTATCCTACGAGCAGTACTTC. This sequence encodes CASSLVKREVSYEQYF.

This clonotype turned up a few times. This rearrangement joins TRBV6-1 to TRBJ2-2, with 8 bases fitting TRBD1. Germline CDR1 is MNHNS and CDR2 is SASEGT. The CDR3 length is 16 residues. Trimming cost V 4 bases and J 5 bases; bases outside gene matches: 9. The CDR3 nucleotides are TGTGCCAGCAGTGCCGTCGGACAGGGAGGAACCGGGGAGCTGTTTTTT. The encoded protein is CASSAVGQGGTGELFF.

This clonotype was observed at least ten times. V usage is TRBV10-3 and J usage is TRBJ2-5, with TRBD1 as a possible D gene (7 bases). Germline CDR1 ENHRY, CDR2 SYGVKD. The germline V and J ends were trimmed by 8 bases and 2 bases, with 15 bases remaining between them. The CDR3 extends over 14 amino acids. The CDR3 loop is CAIAPTGTQETQYF. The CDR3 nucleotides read TGTGCCATCGCGCCGACAGGGACTCAAGAGACCCAGTACTTC.

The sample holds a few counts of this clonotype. This CDR3 reads CASKTGTPSTDTQYF. The CDR3 bases are TGTGCCAGCAAAACAGGGACCCCTAGCACAGATACGCAGTATTTT. The rearrangement joins TRBV6-5 to TRBJ2-3, with a possible D match to TRBD1 (6 bases). The germline CDR1 and CDR2 sequences are MNHEY and SVGAGI. V dropped 7 bases and J dropped 0 bases, with 14 bases sitting between them. This CDR3 is built from 15 residues.

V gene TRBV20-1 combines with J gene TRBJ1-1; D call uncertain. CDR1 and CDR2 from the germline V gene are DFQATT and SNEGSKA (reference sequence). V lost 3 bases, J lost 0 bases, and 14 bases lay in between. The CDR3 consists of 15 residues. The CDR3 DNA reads TGCAGTGCTAGTGATGGCGTCTCCATGAACACTGAAGCTTTCTTT. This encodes CSASDGVSMNTEAFF.